This T cell receptor beta chain was sequenced in a study of T cells in Graves' hyperthyroidism and ophthalmopathy. In the study overall: The blood sample was taken at first diagnosis, before treatment began.

Researchers took RNA transcripts and amplified the TCR beta CDR3 regions from them. In the first-round RT-PCR of the TCR CDR3, the HTBI primer set was used. Via MiXCR, TCRdb re-called the multiplex PCR reads, giving one row per CDR3 protein. In the table there are about 380,000 distinct CDR3 sequences, around 18% of which are singletons. This clonotype showed up just a few times. One end of the junction varies from germline; a read error may be responsible. Germline CDR1 SGHTA, CDR2 FQGNSA. The CDR3 has 17 amino acids. Exclusion followed for patients with uncontrolled infection, other autoimmune disease, pregnancy or lactation. About 10 ml of fresh peripheral blood supplied the PBMCs.

The sequence was obtained from a man aged 18 to 30 with Graves' ophthalmopathy. The sequencing sample was made of blood. V usage is TRBV7-2 and J usage is TRBJ1-3; D gene unclear. The CDR3 region has the DNA TGTGCCAGCAGCTTCGCCCGAAACTCCGACTCTGCAAACACCATATATTTT. Amino acid sequence: CASSFARNSDSANTIYF.